This passage covers 3 T cell receptor beta chains from one sample sequenced in a study of tumor T cells in aggressive B-cell lymphoma. Data came from immunoSEQ multiplex PCR; TCRdb stores just in-frame clones and leaves some out. The profile shows roughly 2,700 clones, roughly 85% of them singletons. The sample consisted of tumor tissue. These TCRs come from an adult with diffuse large B cell lymphoma. Some clones in this sample may be carry-over from other donors' samples.

This rearrangement joins TRBV2 to TRBJ2-5, with 8 bases lining up with TRBD2. The end of the DNA is better explained by TRBJ2-7, so the J call may be wrong. This CDR3 comprises 12 residues. Germline-derived CDR1 and CDR2 are SNHLY and FYNNEI. Here the CDR3 reads CASKTSGYEQYF. CDR3 DNA sequence: TGTGCCAGCAAAACTAGCGGCTACGAGCAGTACTTC.

Remarks on this clone: The germline gene is not matched at one end of the junction; a read error may be the cause. The chain employs TRBV4-2 and TRBJ2-3, with 10 bases aligning to TRBD2. Germline CDR1 LGHNA, CDR2 YNFKEQ. The CDR3 is made up of 17 amino acids. The CDR3 DNA reads as TGTGCTAGCAGCCCCCGGAGAGCGGGAGGGTCCCCAGATACGCAGTATTTT. Translation gives CASSPRRAGGSPDTQYF.

The chain carries TRBV29-1 and TRBJ1-1; 7 bases fit TRBD1. The CDR3 sequence is 17 residues long. Germline V lookup: CDR1 SQVTM, CDR2 ANQGSEA. V trimming: 4 bases; J trimming: 1 base; junction bases outside the gene matches: 15. The CDR3 loop is CSVGGVRFNRGNTEAFF. The CDR3, as DNA: TGCAGCGTTGGGGGCGTGCGATTTAACAGGGGGAACACTGAAGCTTTCTTT.